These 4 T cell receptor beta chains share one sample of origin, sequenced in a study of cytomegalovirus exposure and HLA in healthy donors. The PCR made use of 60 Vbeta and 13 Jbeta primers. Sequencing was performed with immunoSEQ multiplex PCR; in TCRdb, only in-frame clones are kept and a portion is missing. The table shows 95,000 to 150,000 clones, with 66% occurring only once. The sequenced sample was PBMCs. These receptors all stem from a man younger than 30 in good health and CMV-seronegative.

The CDR3 loop reads CASRRGGDGETQYF. DNA of the CDR3: TGTGCCAGCAGAAGGGGGGGGGACGGCGAGACCCAGTACTTC. The gene calls are TRBV5-6 and TRBJ2-5, with D possibly TRBD2 on 7 matching bases. There are 14 residues in the CDR3. Germline V lookup: CDR1 SGHDT, CDR2 YYEEEE. V was shortened by 5 bases and J by 5 bases, with 16 bases between the two germline ends.

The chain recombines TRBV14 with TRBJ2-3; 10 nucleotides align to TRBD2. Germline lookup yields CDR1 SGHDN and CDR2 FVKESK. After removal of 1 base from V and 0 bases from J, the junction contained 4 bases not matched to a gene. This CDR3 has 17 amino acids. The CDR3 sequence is CASSQAPAGGSTDTQYF. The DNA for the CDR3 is TGTGCCAGCAGCCAAGCTCCAGCGGGAGGGAGCACAGATACGCAGTATTTT.

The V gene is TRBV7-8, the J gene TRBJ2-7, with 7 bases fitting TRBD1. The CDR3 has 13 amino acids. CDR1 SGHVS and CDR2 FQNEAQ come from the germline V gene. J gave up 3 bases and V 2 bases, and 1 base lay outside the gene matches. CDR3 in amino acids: CASSLNRGYEQYF. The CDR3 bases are TGTGCCAGCAGCTTAAACAGGGGCTACGAGCAGTACTTC. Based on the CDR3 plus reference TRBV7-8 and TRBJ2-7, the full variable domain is GAGVSQSPRYKVAKRGQDVALRCDPISGHVSLFWYQQALGQGPEFLTYFQNEAQLDKSGLPSDRFFAERPEGSVSTLKIQRTQQEDSAVYLCASSLNRGYEQYFGPGTRLTVT.

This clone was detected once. CDR3 DNA sequence: TGTGCCAGCAGTCCATACCCCTTCGATGCGGGCTCCTACAATGAGCAGTTCTTC. Encoded protein: CASSPYPFDAGSYNEQFF. The chain couples TRBV27 to TRBJ2-1; D might be TRBD2 (5 bases). Germline assignment: CDR1 MNHEY and CDR2 SMNVEV (reference sequence). CDR3 length: 18 amino acids. Trimming removed 5 bases from V and 0 bases from J, with 20 bases in between.